This TCR beta chain was sequenced for a study of CXCR3-negative and CXCR3-positive naive CD8 T cells. Comment on this clonotype: The target antigen is unknown.

A CD45RO-CCR7+CD27+CD95- profile was what naive CD8+ T cells displayed. The germline CDR1 and CDR2 sequences are SGHNT and YENEEA. The CDR3 consists of 19 residues. TRB cDNA libraries were made by UMI-labeled 5' RACE. TCRdb re-called the 5' RACE reads; one entry per CDR3 protein, DNA not given. The repertoire table contains 7,000 to 7,500 distinct CDR3 sequences. The study's findings and limits: Memory CD8+ cells had much lower diversity, and both naive subsets had comparably high diversity. Within a donor, both naive subsets shared TRBV-TRBJ usage, unlike memory cells. For CXCR3-positive naive cells, TRB CDR3s were more hydrophobic than those of CXCR3-negative naive cells.

This chain connects TRBV11-3 to TRBJ2-6. This TCR was recovered from a human donor in good health. Some clones in this sample may be carry-over from other donors' samples. Sequenced: naive CXCR3+ CD8+ T cells from blood. The subset here: CD45RO-CCR7+CD27+CD95- naive CD8+ T cells expressing CXCR3 (TNR3+). CDR3 sequence: CASSLGLGPQSSGANVLTF.